This T cell receptor beta chain was observed in a study of blood T cell repertoires in COVID-19. Study-wide context: Samples came from the United States, Italy and Spain, spanning acute and convalescent COVID-19. Sample material is recorded as cDNA or gDNA derived from T cells, B-cell-depleted T cells, or PBMCs.

V dropped 6 bases and J dropped 3; count of bases not matched to a gene: 6. Looked up from germline, CDR1 is SQVTM and CDR2 is ANQGSEA. This CDR3 has 14 residues. In the original analysis: Quantification of nucleated cells was approximated via reference gene primer amplification. Using immunoSEQ multiplex PCR, the repertoire was profiled, and TCRdb retains in-frame clones only, with some absent. V and J calls and clone size come straight from that table; D and trimming were deduced from the DNA. The sample consists of roughly 230,000 clones, approximately 85% of them appearing once. The sequence was obtained from a human donor in a cohort sampled during active COVID-19. Sequencing used peripheral blood. The chain recombines TRBV29-1 with TRBJ2-1; 9 nucleotides agree with TRBD1. The chain's CDR3 is CSVTRDRVYNEQFF. The CDR3 nucleotides read TGCAGCGTGACCCGGGACAGGGTCTACAATGAGCAGTTCTTC.